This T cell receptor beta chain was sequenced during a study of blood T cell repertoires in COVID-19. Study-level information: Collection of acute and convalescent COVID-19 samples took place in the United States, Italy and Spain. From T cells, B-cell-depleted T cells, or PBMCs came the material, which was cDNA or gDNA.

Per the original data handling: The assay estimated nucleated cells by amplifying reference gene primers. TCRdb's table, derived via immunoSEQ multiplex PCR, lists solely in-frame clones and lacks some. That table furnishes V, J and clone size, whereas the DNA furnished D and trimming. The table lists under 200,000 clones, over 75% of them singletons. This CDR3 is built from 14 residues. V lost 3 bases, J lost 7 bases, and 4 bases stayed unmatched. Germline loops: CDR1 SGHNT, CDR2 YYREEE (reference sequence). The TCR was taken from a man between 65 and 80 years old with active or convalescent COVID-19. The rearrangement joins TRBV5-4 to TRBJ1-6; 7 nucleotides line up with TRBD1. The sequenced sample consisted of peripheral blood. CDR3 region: CASSSKQGNSPLHF. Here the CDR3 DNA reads TGTGCCAGCAGCTCAAAACAGGGGAATTCACCCCTCCACTTT.